The T cell receptor beta chain under discussion was sequenced for a study of shared clonotypes between healthy human individuals. The germline V gene has CDR1 SGHTA and CDR2 FQGNSA. The CDR3 has 13 amino acids. V lost 4 bases to trimming and J lost 10 bases, with 17 bases between them. This clone was counted many times. Profiled with immunoSEQ multiplex PCR; TCRdb holds only in-frame clones, not every one. The sample consists of about 710,000 clones, roughly 72% of them appearing once. The source is a woman between 25 and 40 years old in good health. The rearrangement links TRBV7-2 to TRBJ2-7, with D tentatively TRBD2 (6 bases). What was sequenced was memory CD4+ T cells sorted from blood. As for subset: CD45RA-negative fraction. CDR3 sequence (DNA): TGTGCCAGCAGCTCGGGGGTTGGACGAACCCAGTACTTC. It yields the protein CASSSGVGRTQYF.